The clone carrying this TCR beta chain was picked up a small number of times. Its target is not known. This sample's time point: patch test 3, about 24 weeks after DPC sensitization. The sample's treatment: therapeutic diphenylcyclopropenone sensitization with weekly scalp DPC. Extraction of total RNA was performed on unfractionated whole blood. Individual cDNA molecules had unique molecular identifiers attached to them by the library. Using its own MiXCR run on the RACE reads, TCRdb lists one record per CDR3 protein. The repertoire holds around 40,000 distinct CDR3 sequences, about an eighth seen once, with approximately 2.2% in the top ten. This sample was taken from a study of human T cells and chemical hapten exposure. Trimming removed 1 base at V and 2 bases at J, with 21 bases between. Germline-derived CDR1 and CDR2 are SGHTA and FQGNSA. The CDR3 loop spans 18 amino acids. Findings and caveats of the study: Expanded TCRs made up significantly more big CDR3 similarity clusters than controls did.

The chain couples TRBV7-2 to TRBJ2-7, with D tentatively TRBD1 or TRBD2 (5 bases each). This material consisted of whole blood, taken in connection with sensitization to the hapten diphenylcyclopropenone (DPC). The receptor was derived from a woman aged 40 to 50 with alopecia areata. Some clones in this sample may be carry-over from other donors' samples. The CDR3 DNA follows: TGTGCCAGCAGCTTAGTTGAAGGAGGACCCCTGGGACCCTACGAGCAGTACTTC. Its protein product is CASSLVEGGPLGPYEQYF.